This T cell receptor beta chain derives from a study of blood T cell repertoires in COVID-19 (dated by TCRdb to 2020 to 2021). In terms of the full investigation: Collaborator samples came from the United States, Italy and Spain and covered acute and convalescent phases of COVID-19. Samples were obtained from the ongoing ImmuneRACE study (first 160 participants) and from over 1,000 subjects provided by 6 global collaborators. Where HLA class I and class II types were available, the types were taken from metadata supplied by the sample provider, not from assay-based typing. Sample metadata almost always included a de-identified subject ID, COVID-19 status, age in years and sex. The dataset comprised deeply sampled blood TCRbeta repertoires from subjects exposed to, actively infected with, or recovered from COVID-19. The repertoires were made available in a free public database intended to serve as a resource for research on the immune response to SARS-CoV-2. The material from the prospective study consisted of cDNA or gDNA derived from T cells, B-cell-depleted T cells, or PBMCs.

General study outcomes and caveats: Clinical and demographic metadata were provided uncurated, with the amount varying by source and participant.

TCRbeta CDR3 regions were amplified from genomic DNA by means of the immunoSEQ Assay, a bias-controlled multiplex PCR. The original methods were these. The number of nucleated cells in each sample was estimated from the amplification of reference gene primers within the assay. Sequence reads were collapsed and filtered to measure the absolute abundance of every unique TCRbeta CDR3 rearrangement. For each sample, productive Simpson clonality was calculated as the square root of Simpson's diversity index across productive rearrangements. TCRdb took this table from immuneACCESS and kept in-frame rearrangements with V and J called. Such tables lack part of the clones; where checked against another copy, unresolved V genes explain under half of the gap, and the rest is unexplained. V, J and clone size were drawn from that table, and D and trimming were deduced from the DNA. A total of roughly 150,000 clones appear in this sample, roughly four fifths of them only once. The top ten clones comprise about 2.1% of the sample.

V lost 5 bases and J lost 3 bases, and the count of bases not matched to a germline gene is 7. Looking up the germline V gene (reference sequence) yields CDR1 MNHEY and CDR2 SMNVEV. From its cysteine to its phenylalanine, the CDR3 spans 16 amino acids. The DNA shown is the 48-base CDR3, in frame from base 1. In the case of this clone: The clone's antigen remains unknown. Base quality data are lacking; no much larger clone is found one base away.

The collaborating institutions used their own protocols to collect whole blood in K2EDTA tubes. For TCRbeta analysis, collaborator samples were shipped as frozen whole blood, as isolated PBMCs, or as DNA extracted from either sample type. This TCR was sampled from an elderly woman with acute or convalescent COVID-19. The rearranged chain carries TRBV27 and TRBJ2-2; TRBD1 agrees with 9 junctional bases. The sequencing sample was made of peripheral blood. The DNA sequence follows: TGTGCCAGCAGTGGTCGGGACAGGGCGTACACCGGGGAGCTGTTTTTT. Its coded protein is CASSGRDRAYTGELFF.